This entry lists 9 T cell receptor beta chains sequenced from one sample in a study of early T cells in non-severe SARS-CoV-2 infection. TCRdb reprocessed the 5' RACE reads via MiXCR and lists one record per CDR3 protein. Among roughly 31,000 distinct CDR3 sequences listed, 4.6% were seen once. The sequencing input was whole blood. These receptors were obtained from an adult who was a healthcare worker with PCR-confirmed SARS-CoV-2 infection or an uninfected control (not recorded which).

This clonotype was counted many times. The chain recombines TRBV9 with TRBJ2-7; TRBD2 matches 10 bases. V trimming: 0 bases; J trimming: 3 bases; junction bases outside the gene matches: 3. CDR3 length: 15 amino acids. Germline CDR1 and CDR2: SGDLS and YYNGEE. Here the CDR3 reads CASSVGAGGYYEQYF. The CDR3 coding sequence is TGTGCCAGCAGCGTAGGAGCGGGAGGGTACTACGAGCAGTACTTC.

The chain uses TRBV12-3 or TRBV12-4 and TRBJ1-5; perhaps TRBD1 as D (6 bases). The CDR3 runs to 13 residues. Trimming left V 5 bases short and J 7 bases short, with 12 bases between. This CDR3 reads CASSPGARQPQHF. In DNA, the CDR3 is TGTGCCAGCAGTCCGGGGGCTCGGCAGCCCCAGCATTTT.

The sample holds many counts of this clonotype. This chain links TRBV9 with TRBJ2-3; D unclear. Germline V lookup: CDR1 SGDLS, CDR2 YYNGEE. V shed 1 base and J shed 1 base, with 7 bases lying between them. There are 14 residues in the CDR3. DNA of the CDR3: TGTGCCAGCAGCGTACTAGTCGGCACAGATACGCAGTATTTT. Translation gives CASSVLVGTDTQYF.

V and J are TRBV10-3 and TRBJ2-7; D might be TRBD1 (6 bases). Per the germline V gene, CDR1 is ENHRY and CDR2 is SYGVKD. V was trimmed by 2 bases and J by 0 bases, leaving 26 bases between them. The CDR3 has 20 amino acids. The CDR3 nucleotides are TGTGCCATCAGTGAGCCCGCTGGCCGGAGCGACAGGACAAACTCCTACGAGCAGTACTTC. This encodes CAISEPAGRSDRTNSYEQYF.

This chain uses TRBV5-1 with TRBJ2-6, with D unclear. Germline V gene sequence: CDR1 SGHRS, CDR2 YFSETQ. Trimming shortened V by 1 base and J by 0 bases, and 5 bases separated the two germline ends. This CDR3 has 15 residues. Written as DNA, the CDR3 is TGCGCCAGCAGCTTGCGGTCCTCTGGGGCCAACGTCCTGACTTTC. This translates into CASSLRSSGANVLTF.

Many counts were recorded for this clonotype. The chain links TRBV7-3 to TRBJ2-5; D is uncertain. CDR1 and CDR2 from the germline V gene are SGHTA and FQGTGA. The CDR3 is 13 residues long. Trimming removed 4 bases from V and 5 bases from J, with 11 bases in between. The CDR3 sequence is CASSSRAEETQYF. The CDR3 DNA reads as TGTGCCAGCAGCTCCCGGGCGGAGGAGACCCAGTACTTC.

In this sample, this clonotype turned up many times. The V call is TRBV19, the J call TRBJ1-5; no reliable D call. Trimming shortened V by 9 bases and J by 3 bases, and 12 bases separated the two germline ends. The CDR3 length is 13 residues. CDR1 is LNHDA, CDR2 SQIVND, per germline (reference sequence). The CDR3 loop is CARRIGYNQPQHF. The CDR3, as DNA: TGTGCCAGGCGTATAGGGTACAATCAGCCCCAGCATTTT.

The table lists this clonotype with many counts. The chain combines TRBV15 with TRBJ2-5; no firm D call. V was cut by 0 bases and J by 3 bases, with 2 bases left in between. The CDR3 runs 12 residues. Germline values: CDR1 LNHNV, CDR2 YYDKDF (reference sequence). DNA of the CDR3: TGTGCCACCAGCAGAGACGAAGAGACCCAGTACTTC. Translated, it gives CATSRDEETQYF. The full variable domain, with the rest looked up from reference TRBV15 and TRBJ2-5, is DAMVIQNPRYQVTQFGKPVTLSCSQTLNHNVMYWYQQKSSQAPKLLFHYYDKDFNNEADTPDNFQSRRPNTSFCFLDIRSPGLGDTAMYLCATSRDEETQYFGPGTRLLVL.

This clonotype was observed at least ten times. The chain couples TRBV28 to TRBJ2-7; 9 bases agree with TRBD1. This CDR3 has 13 amino acids. Germline V gene lookup returns CDR1 MDHEN and CDR2 SYDVKM. With V trimmed by 5 bases and J by 6 bases, 5 bases remained unmatched. CDR3 in amino acids: CASSRLQGAEQYF. As DNA, the CDR3 is TGTGCCAGCAGTCGCTTACAGGGGGCCGAGCAGTACTTC. Based on the CDR3 plus reference TRBV28 and TRBJ2-7, the full variable domain is DVKVTQSSRYLVKRTGEKVFLECVQDMDHENMFWYRQDPGLGLRLIYFSYDVKMKEKGDIPEGYSVSREKKERFSLILESASTNQTSMYLCASSRLQGAEQYFGPGTRLTVT.